This T cell receptor beta chain was recovered during a study of post-analysis software for immune sequencing data. The wider study: The courses of disease that were included comprised relapsing-remitting, secondary progressive and progressive-relapsing multiple sclerosis.

The length of the CDR3 is 13 residues. Trimming took 1 base from V and 7 from J, leaving 13 bases between them. The germline gives CDR1 DFQATT, CDR2 SNEGSKA (reference sequence). To note about this clonotype: Its antigen is as yet unknown.

The authors incorporated unique molecular identifiers into the TCR beta cDNA libraries. With about 0.85 to 10 million T cells as the source, about half a million cDNA molecules resulted. Each CDR3 protein is one row after TCRdb ran MiXCR on the PCR reads. The sample records a few hundred thousand distinct CDR3 sequences, approximately 38% being singletons. Study findings and constraints: Controls showed lower frequencies than patients for a few TRBV segments, and TRBV5-6, TRBV5-1 and TRBV20-1 were among these.

The genes are TRBV20-1 and TRBJ1-2, with unresolved D. The clonotype originates from a girl between 10 and 17 years old with multiple sclerosis. The sample taken for sequencing was blood. The CDR3 DNA follows: TGCAGTGCTAGAGTAGAGGGCCTGGGTGGCTACACCTTC. This codes for CSARVEGLGGYTF.